Following are 15 T cell receptor beta chains from one sample sequenced in a study of blood T cells in healthy people across ages (dated by TCRdb to about 2015). Library preparation was by 5' RACE. Data came from an Illumina HiSeq 2500. A second PCR of roughly 6 to 11 cycles was run with a J-beta primer mix and a sample-barcoded 5' primer. TCRdb handled the public reads itself, with Q25 trimming in fastp and clone calling in MiXCR, and kept productive beta chains. Rows matching on CDR3 protein sequence are summarized as one entry with the most common DNA and genes. The sample contains about 730,000 distinct CDR3 sequences, approximately 43% of them found a single time. The biggest ten clones account for under 25% of the sample. The sample consisted of blood. All receptors derive from an older woman in good health.

This clonotype was counted only a few times. The gene calls are TRBV2 and TRBJ2-7; TRBD2 matches 8 bases. Trimming removed 0 bases from V and 3 bases from J; junction bases left unmatched: 16. The CDR3 totals 19 residues. Germline V gene data show CDR1 as SNHLY and CDR2 as FYNNEI. Here the CDR3 DNA reads TGTGCCAGCAGTGAAGCCCTTGCTAGCGGGTCGGACCCTCACTACGAGCAGTACTTC. It translates to CASSEALASGSDPHYEQYF.

Details on this clonotype: This sequence may be a read error, since a much larger clone differs from it by one base. The V and J genes are TRBV9 and TRBJ2-5, with 14 nucleotides matching TRBD2. With 4 bases clipped from V and 1 base from J, the junction kept 6 bases outside the gene matches. Germline lookup yields CDR1 SGDLS and CDR2 YYNGEE. CDR3 length equals 17 residues. CDR3 sequence: CASSPSGLAGGQETQYF. The CDR3 nucleotides read TGTGCCAGCAGCCCCTCAGGACTAGCGGGGGGCCAAGAGACCCAGTACTTC.

The chain uses TRBV7-8 and TRBJ2-7, with 10 bases that match TRBD2. The CDR3 spans 15 residues. The germline V gene has CDR1 SGHVS and CDR2 FQNEAQ. With 5 bases clipped from V and 2 bases from J, the junction kept 6 bases outside the gene matches. The CDR3 is CASSLGLALTYEQYF. In DNA form, the CDR3 reads TGTGCCAGCAGCCTGGGACTAGCGCTAACCTACGAGCAGTACTTC.

This clonotype came up many times. The V gene is TRBV4-2, the J gene TRBJ2-3; D is unclear. The CDR3 runs to 12 residues. V was clipped by 0 bases and J by 7 bases, with 5 bases between them. Germline CDR1 and CDR2: LGHNA and YNFKEQ. CDR3 loop: CASSQDPYTQYF. The CDR3 bases are TGTGCCAGCAGCCAAGATCCATATACGCAGTATTTT.

The chain carries TRBV5-6 and TRBJ2-1, with 8 bases matching TRBD2. CDR1 SGHDT and CDR2 YYEEEE come from the germline V gene. The V gene end was trimmed by 4 bases and the J gene end by 5 bases; junction bases not matched to a gene: 8. The CDR3 runs 15 residues. CDR3 nucleotide sequence: TGTGCCAGCAGCACCGGGACTAGGTCCGACAATGAGCAGTTCTTC. Translation: CASSTGTRSDNEQFF.

V and J are TRBV29-1 and TRBJ2-3; D unclear. V was clipped by 5 bases and J by 4 bases, with 7 bases between them. The germline gives CDR1 SQVTM, CDR2 ANQGSEA. The CDR3 consists of 11 residues. CDR3 coding DNA: TGCAGCGTTCGGATCTCAGATACGCAGTATTTT. Translation: CSVRISDTQYF.

This clonotype was seen repeatedly, ten times or more. The chain uses TRBV29-1 and TRBJ2-1; 10 bases agree with TRBD2. The germline V gene encodes CDR1 SQVTM and CDR2 ANQGSEA. The CDR3 has 15 residues. V lost 6 bases and J lost 0; bases outside the gene matches: 5. This chain's CDR3 is CSVPTSGASYNEQFF. The CDR3 nucleotides read TGCAGCGTCCCAACTAGCGGGGCCTCCTACAATGAGCAGTTCTTC.

The chain joins TRBV20-1 to TRBJ2-3; tentatively, D is TRBD1 or TRBD2 (5 bases each). CDR3 length equals 14 residues. V lost 6 bases and J lost 2, with 15 bases in between. Looked up from germline, CDR1 is DFQATT and CDR2 is SNEGSKA (reference sequence). CDR3 in amino acids: CSAEGAGLTDTQYF. CDR3 nucleotide sequence: TGCAGTGCCGAAGGGGCGGGCCTCACAGATACGCAGTATTTT.

V gene TRBV20-1 combines with J gene TRBJ1-1; D possibly corresponds to TRBD1 (5 bases). V was shortened by 0 bases and J by 5 bases, with 16 bases between the two germline ends. CDR1 is DFQATT and CDR2 is SNEGSKA in the germline V gene (reference sequence). This CDR3 comprises 15 residues. CDR3 sequence: CSARDRQWKETEAFF. CDR3 DNA: TGCAGTGCTAGAGACAGACAGTGGAAAGAGACTGAAGCTTTCTTT.

For the CDR3, the DNA is TGTGCCAGCAGTTACTCCGAAGATACGCAGTATTTT. Its translation: CASSYSEDTQYF. This chain uses TRBV6-6 with TRBJ2-3; unclear D gene. Germline V gene sequence: CDR1 MNHNY, CDR2 SVGAGI (reference sequence). Trimming took off 0 bases at V and 5 bases at J, with 3 bases between the two ends. The CDR3 length is 12 residues.

The chain uses TRBV18 and TRBJ1-2; TRBD1 is a possible D gene (5 bases). CDR1 and CDR2 (germline): KGHSH, LQKENI. The CDR3 totals 14 residues. V was shortened by 3 bases and J by 7 bases, with 15 bases between the two germline ends. CDR3 coding DNA: TGTGCCAGCTCACCCCAGGGCGAGATGGGTGGCTACACCTTC. This gives the protein CASSPQGEMGGYTF. The full variable domain, with the rest looked up from reference TRBV18 and TRBJ1-2, is NAGVMQNPRHLVRRRGQEARLRCSPMKGHSHVYWYRQLPEEGLKFMVYLQKENIIDESGMPKERFSAEFPKEGPSILRIQQVVRGDSAAYFCASSPQGEMGGYTFGSGTRLTVV.

The CDR3 nucleotides are TGCGCCAGCAGCTTGGAGGACAGTTTTCGGGAGACCCAGTACTTC. Amino acid sequence: CASSLEDSFRETQYF. The chain carries TRBV5-1 and TRBJ2-5; tentatively, D is TRBD1 (6 bases). V dropped 0 bases and J dropped 5 bases, with 14 bases sitting between them. Per the germline V gene, CDR1 is SGHRS and CDR2 is YFSETQ. The CDR3 loop spans 15 amino acids. Full variable domain (rest looked up from reference TRBV5-1 and TRBJ2-5): KAGVTQTPRYLIKTRGQQVTLSCSPISGHRSVSWYQQTPGQGLQFLFEYFSETQRNKGNFPGRFSGRQFSNSRSEMNVSTLELGDSALYLCASSLEDSFRETQYFGPGTRLLVL.

The CDR3 loop is CATSRVNRDRPYEQYF. CDR3 nucleotide sequence: TGTGCCACCAGCAGAGTCAACCGGGACAGACCCTACGAGCAGTACTTC. The chain has TRBV15 and TRBJ2-7; 7 nucleotides match TRBD1. The CDR3 contains 16 residues. The J segment lost 2 bases and the V segment lost 1 base, leaving 8 bases of the junction unmatched. Germline CDR1 reads LNHNV; CDR2 reads YYDKDF (reference sequence).

The table lists this clonotype with a few counts. The chain joins TRBV7-9 to TRBJ2-5; tentative D call: TRBD2 (6 bases). The CDR3 contains 14 residues. With 3 bases removed from V and 4 bases from J, the gap between germline ends came to 12 bases. In germline, CDR1 is SEHNR, CDR2 FQNEAQ (reference sequence). This CDR3 is CASSFTASVETQYF. CDR3 nucleotide sequence: TGTGCCAGCAGCTTTACGGCTAGCGTAGAGACCCAGTACTTC.

The chain couples TRBV7-9 to TRBJ1-6; D might be TRBD1 (6 bases). Between the trimmed V and J ends, which lost 4 bases and 7 bases, there was a span of 17 bases. CDR3 length: 16 amino acids. CDR1 and CDR2 from the germline V gene are SEHNR and FQNEAQ (reference sequence). This CDR3 reads CASSSDQGFRNSPLHF. Written as DNA, the CDR3 is TGTGCCAGCAGCTCTGATCAGGGGTTTAGGAATTCACCCCTCCACTTT.